This T cell receptor (beta chain) is drawn from a study of T-cell memory formation after mild COVID-19. As to this clonotype: What it binds is unknown.

Findings of the study overall: Nothing confirmed that second-wave clones peaking on day 37 were specific for SARS-CoV-2.

TCRdb fed the 5' RACE reads into MiXCR, producing one record per CDR3 protein. Of 450,000 to 650,000 distinct CDR3 sequences in the sample, 20% were seen once. The TCR originated in an adult woman who had mild COVID-19 (a few samples of this study predate the infection). Cell type and time point are not known. Material for sequencing was PBMCs or a T cell subset sorted from them (not recorded which).

The CDR3 loop is CASSVGPGSAYEQYF. The CDR3 coding sequence is TGTGCCAGCAGCGTAGGCCCAGGGAGCGCCTACGAGCAGTACTTC. The rearrangement links TRBV9 to TRBJ2-7; D is tentatively TRBD1 or TRBD2 (5 bases each). Germline CDR1 reads SGDLS; CDR2 reads YYNGEE. CDR3 length: 15 amino acids. The V and J ends lost 0 bases and 2 bases respectively, with 12 bases between them.